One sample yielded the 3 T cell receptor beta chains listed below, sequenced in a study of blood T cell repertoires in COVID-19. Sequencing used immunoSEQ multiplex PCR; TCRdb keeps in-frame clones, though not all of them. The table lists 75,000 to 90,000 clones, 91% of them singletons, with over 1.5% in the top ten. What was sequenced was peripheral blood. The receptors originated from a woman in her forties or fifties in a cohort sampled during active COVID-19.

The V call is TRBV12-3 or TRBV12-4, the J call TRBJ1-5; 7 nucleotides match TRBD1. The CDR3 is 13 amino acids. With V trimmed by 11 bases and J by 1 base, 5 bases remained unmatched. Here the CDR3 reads CAGAQGSNQPQHF. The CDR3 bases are TGTGCCGGTGCACAGGGGAGCAATCAGCCCCAGCATTTT.

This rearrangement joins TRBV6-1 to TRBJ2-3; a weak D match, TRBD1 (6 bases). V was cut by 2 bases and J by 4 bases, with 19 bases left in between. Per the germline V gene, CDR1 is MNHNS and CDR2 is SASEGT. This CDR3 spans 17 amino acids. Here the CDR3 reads CASSETIGTTAPDTQYF. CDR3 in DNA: TGTGCCAGCAGTGAAACTATAGGGACAACGGCCCCAGATACGCAGTATTTT.

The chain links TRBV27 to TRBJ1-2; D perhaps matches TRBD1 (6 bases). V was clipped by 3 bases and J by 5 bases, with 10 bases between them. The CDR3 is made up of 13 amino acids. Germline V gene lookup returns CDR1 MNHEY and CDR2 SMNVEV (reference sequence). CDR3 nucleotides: TGTGCCAGCAGTTTCCGCGGACAGTATGGCTACACCTTC. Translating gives CASSFRGQYGYTF.